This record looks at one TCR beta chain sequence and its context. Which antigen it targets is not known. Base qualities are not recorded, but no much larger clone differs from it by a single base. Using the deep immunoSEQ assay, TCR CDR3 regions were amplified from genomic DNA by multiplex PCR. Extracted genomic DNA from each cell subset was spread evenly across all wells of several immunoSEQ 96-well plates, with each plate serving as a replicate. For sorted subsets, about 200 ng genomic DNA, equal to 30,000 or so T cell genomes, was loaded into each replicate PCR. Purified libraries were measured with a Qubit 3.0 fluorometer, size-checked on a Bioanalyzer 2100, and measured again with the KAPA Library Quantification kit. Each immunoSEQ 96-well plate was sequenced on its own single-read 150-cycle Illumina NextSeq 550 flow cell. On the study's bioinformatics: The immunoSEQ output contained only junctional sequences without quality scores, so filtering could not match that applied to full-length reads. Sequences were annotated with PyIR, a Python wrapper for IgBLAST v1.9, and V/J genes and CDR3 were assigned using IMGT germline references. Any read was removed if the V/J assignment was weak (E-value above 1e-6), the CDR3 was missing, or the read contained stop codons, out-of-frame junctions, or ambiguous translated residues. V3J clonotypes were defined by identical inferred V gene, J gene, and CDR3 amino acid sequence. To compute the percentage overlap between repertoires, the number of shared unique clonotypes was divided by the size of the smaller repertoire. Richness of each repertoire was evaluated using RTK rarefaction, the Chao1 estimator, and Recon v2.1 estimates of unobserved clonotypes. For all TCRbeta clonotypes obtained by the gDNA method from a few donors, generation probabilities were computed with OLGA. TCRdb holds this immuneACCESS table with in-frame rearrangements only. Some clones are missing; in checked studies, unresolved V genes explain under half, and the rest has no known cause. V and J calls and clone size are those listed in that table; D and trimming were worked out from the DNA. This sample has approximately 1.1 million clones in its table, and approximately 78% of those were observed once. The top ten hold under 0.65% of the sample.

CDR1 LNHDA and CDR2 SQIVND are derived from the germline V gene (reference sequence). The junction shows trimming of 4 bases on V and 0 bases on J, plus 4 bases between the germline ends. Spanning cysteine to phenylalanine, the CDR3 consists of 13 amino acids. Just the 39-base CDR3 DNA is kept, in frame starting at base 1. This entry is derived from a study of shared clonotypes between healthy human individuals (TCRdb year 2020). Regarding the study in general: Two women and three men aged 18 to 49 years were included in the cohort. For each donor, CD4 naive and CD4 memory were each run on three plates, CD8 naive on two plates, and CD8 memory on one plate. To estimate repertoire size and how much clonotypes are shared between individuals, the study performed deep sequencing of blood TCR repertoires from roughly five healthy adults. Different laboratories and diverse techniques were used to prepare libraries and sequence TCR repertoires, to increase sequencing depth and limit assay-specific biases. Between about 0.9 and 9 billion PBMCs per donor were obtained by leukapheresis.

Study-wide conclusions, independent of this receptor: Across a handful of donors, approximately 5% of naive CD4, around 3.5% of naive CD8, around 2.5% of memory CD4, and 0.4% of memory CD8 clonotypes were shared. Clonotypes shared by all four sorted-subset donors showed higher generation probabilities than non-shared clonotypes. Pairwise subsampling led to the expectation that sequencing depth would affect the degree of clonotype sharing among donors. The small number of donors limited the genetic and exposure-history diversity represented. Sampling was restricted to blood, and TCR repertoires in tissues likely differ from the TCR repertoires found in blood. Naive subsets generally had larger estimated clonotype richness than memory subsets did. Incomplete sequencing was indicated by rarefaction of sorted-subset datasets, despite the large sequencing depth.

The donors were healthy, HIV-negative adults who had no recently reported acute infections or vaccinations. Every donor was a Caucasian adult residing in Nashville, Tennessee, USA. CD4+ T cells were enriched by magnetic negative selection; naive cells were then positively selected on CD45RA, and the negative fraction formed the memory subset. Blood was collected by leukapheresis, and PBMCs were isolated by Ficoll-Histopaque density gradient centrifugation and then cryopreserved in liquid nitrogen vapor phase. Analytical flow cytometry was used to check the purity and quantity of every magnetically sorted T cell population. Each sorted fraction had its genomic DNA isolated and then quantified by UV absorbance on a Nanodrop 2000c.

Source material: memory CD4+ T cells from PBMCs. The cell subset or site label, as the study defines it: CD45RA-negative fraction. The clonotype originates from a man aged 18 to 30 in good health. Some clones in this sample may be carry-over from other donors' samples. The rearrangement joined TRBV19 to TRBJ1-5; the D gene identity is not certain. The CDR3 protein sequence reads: CASSKGSNQPQHF. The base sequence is TGTGCCAGTAGTAAGGGTAGCAATCAGCCCCAGCATTTT.